This TCR beta chain was captured in a study of beta chain features in type 1 diabetes (dated by TCRdb to the late 2010s). Turning to the overall study: Mean age, gender distribution, total cell number and subset yield did not differ between patients and healthy donors. A total of about 110,000,000 sorted cells were examined across all samples, and a strong correlation was observed between cell number per subset and RNA yield. Naive and central memory subsets were obtained from all 30 or so donors, but regulatory and stem cell-like memory subsets were isolated from only 8 patients and roughly eight healthy donors. The study compared the TCRB repertoires of sorted circulating CD4+ T cell subsets in recently diagnosed type 1 diabetes patients with those in matched healthy donors.

The entire isolated RNA was reverse transcribed using the High Capacity cDNA Reverse Transcription Kit, and thus expressed TCRB transcripts were sequenced. Deep immunoSEQ sequencing was performed on naive, central memory and regulatory T cell samples, with an average of approximately 4 million total reads per sample. Sorted cells were lysed in RLT buffer and RNA was extracted with DNase-treated RNeasy Micro or Mini kits, depending on cell number. To prevent cross-contamination, each cell subset was processed individually, whereas patient and healthy donor samples were processed jointly. The immunoSEQ multiplex PCR was used to amplify TCRB sequences from cDNA, generating 87-bp fragments that spanned the CDR3 region. Amplicons were sequenced on the Illumina HiSeq platform. Per the authors' processing: PCR bias was corrected computationally using synthetic template baselines, and reads within Hamming distance 2 were collapsed, with unmergeable singletons discarded. Reads were aligned against IMGT so that V, D and J genes, CDR3 length and insertions or deletions at six rearrangement sites could be assigned. Within each subset, clonotype counts were normalized to sorted cell number, after which true diversity and Gini coefficients were computed with the tcR R package. The overlap coefficient, calculated on TCRB nucleotide sequences, was used to quantify repertoire sharing. Not all clones reach the TCRdb copy of this immuneACCESS table, which keeps in-frame sequences only. Checked studies attribute under half of the gap to unresolved V genes and leave the rest unexplained. The D gene and trimming were derived from the DNA, and the V and J assignments and clone size from that table. Across this sample there are about 370,000 clones, with around 10% seen only once. The top ten clones comprise approximately 0.6% of the sample.

As for this clone: No antigen is known for it. No much larger clone is present one base from it, and per-base qualities are unavailable.

Broad study findings and their caveats: In all four CD4+ subsets, TCRB CDR3 length was moderately but significantly shorter in type 1 diabetes patients. Sequencing cDNA rather than genomic DNA could over-represent highly expressing activated cells, although activation and CD3 levels did not differ between groups. Naive, central memory and regulatory TCRB repertoires appeared to be more alike among patients than among healthy donors. At VDJ recombination sites, patients with type 1 diabetes made fewer insertions and deleted more nucleotides, a pattern implying thymic rearrangement abnormalities. PCR may preferentially amplify shorter templates, but because patient and control samples were amplified and corrected together, any resulting skew would affect both groups equally. Because the HLA sub-analyses included only small numbers of individuals, any influence of HLA type on TCRB rearrangement was left unresolved.

Each donor gave one peripheral blood draw, roughly 110 mL on average, collected into heparinised tubes. A BD FACSAria II and a panel including CD45RO, CCR7, CD25, CD127, CD95 and CD27 were used to sort naive, central memory, regulatory and stem cell-like memory CD4+ T cells. A purity above 98% was achieved for all sorted populations. Right away, PBMCs were isolated by Lymphoprep density gradient centrifugation and were stained directly, with no culture step. So that batch effects would be minimized, each experiment stained and sorted samples in pairs, pairing one healthy donor with one patient. Sequences MNHNS (CDR1) and SASEGT (CDR2) are obtained from the germline V gene. The CDR3 covers 17 residues, taking in both the cysteine and the phenylalanine. The read is trimmed to its CDR3 DNA, 51 bases read in frame from base 1. Trimming removed 2 bases from V and 5 bases from J; the gene matches leave 8 bases unexplained.

The sequence was obtained from a man between 25 and 39 years old with type 1 diabetes. The chain was built from TRBV6-1 and TRBJ2-7, and 14 junctional nucleotides match TRBD2. Sequencing used central memory CD4+ T cells from blood. The CDR3 region reads CASSEYLPGLAGDEQYF. The nucleotide sequence is TGTGCCAGCAGTGAATACTTGCCGGGACTAGCGGGAGACGAGCAGTACTTC.